Below are 23 T cell receptor beta chains sequenced from a single sample in a study of CD4+ T cells in melanoma (dated by TCRdb to between 2021 and 2024). Receptors were amplified or captured by the immunoSEQ multiplex PCR assay. Entries here come from immuneACCESS through TCRdb and include only in-frame sequences with V and J called. Some clones fail to appear in such tables; in the studies checked, an unresolved V gene covers under half of the shortfall, and the cause of the remainder is unknown. The sample table records 15,000 to 20,000 clones; 81% of these occur just once. Of the sample, about 5.4% is held by the ten largest clones. The sample was cells from a culture (not recorded whether cultured in vitro). These receptor sequences come from a human donor with melanoma.

The chain's CDR3 is CASSLFGRTIPYEQYF. For the CDR3, the DNA is TGTGCCAGCAGCTTATTCGGTCGAACGATACCCTACGAGCAGTACTTC. This sequence joins TRBV7-8 and TRBJ2-7; D ambiguous. V dropped 2 bases and J dropped 2 bases, with 16 bases sitting between them. Germline CDR1 is SGHVS and CDR2 is FQNEAQ. There are 16 residues in the CDR3.

The rearrangement links TRBV9 to TRBJ1-1; maybe TRBD1 (5 bases). V was clipped by 4 bases and J by 8 bases, with 15 bases between them. Germline V CDR1 and CDR2: SGDLS, YYNGEE. The CDR3 runs 13 residues. CDR3 region: CASSPAGTAEAFF. The CDR3 region has the DNA TGTGCCAGCAGCCCAGCCGGGACGGCAGAAGCTTTCTTT.

V gene TRBV14 combines with J gene TRBJ1-1; no clear D gene. There are 19 residues in the CDR3. Germline CDR1 is SGHDN and CDR2 is FVKESK. The V end was cut by 10 bases, the J end by 0 bases, with 30 bases between. CDR3 sequence (DNA): TGTGCCAACTCCCATCAGCCCCCTGGACGGCGACCCATGAACACTGAAGCTTTCTTT. This encodes CANSHQPPGRRPMNTEAFF.

A few counts support this clone. DNA for the CDR3: TGTGCCAGCAGCTTAGACCAGCGGCGCTACAATGAGCAGTTCTTC. Its protein is CASSLDQRRYNEQFF. V gene TRBV7-2 combines with J gene TRBJ2-1; tentative D call: TRBD2 (5 bases). Germline assignment: CDR1 SGHTA and CDR2 FQGNSA. With 1 base removed from V and 3 bases from J, the gap between germline ends came to 10 bases. The CDR3 has 15 residues.

This chain joins TRBV5-1 and TRBJ2-2; D possibly corresponds to TRBD1 (5 bases). Germline V gene data show CDR1 as SGHRS and CDR2 as YFSETQ. V shed 0 bases and J shed 0 bases, with 12 bases lying between them. This CDR3 is built from 17 residues. The CDR3 DNA reads TGCGCCAGCAGCTTGGTGGCCAGGGTCGCGAACACCGGGGAGCTGTTTTTT. This translates into CASSLVARVANTGELFF.

CDR3 in amino acids: CASGLRQGGLWNTEAFF. The CDR3 DNA sequence: TGTGCTAGTGGTTTGCGACAGGGGGGGTTATGGAACACTGAAGCTTTCTTT. The J gene is TRBJ1-1, the V gene TRBV12-5, with TRBD1 matching over 9 bases. This CDR3 spans 17 amino acids. Germline assignment: CDR1 LGHNT and CDR2 FRNRAP. Trimming cost V 2 bases and J 1 base; bases outside gene matches: 8. Drawing the rest from reference TRBV12-5 and TRBJ1-1, the complete variable domain is DARVTQTPRHKVTEMGQEVTMRCQPILGHNTVFWYRQTMMQGLELLAYFRNRAPLDDSGMPKDRFSAEMPDATLATLKIQPSEPRDSAVYFCASGLRQGGLWNTEAFFGQGTRLTVV.

The rearrangement uses TRBV2 and TRBJ1-1; TRBD1 aligns across 9 bases. Trimming cost V 5 bases and J 4 bases; bases outside gene matches: 8. The CDR3 is made up of 15 amino acids. Germline V gene sequence: CDR1 SNHLY, CDR2 FYNNEI. The CDR3 nucleotides are TGTGCCAGCAGTCAACAGGGGGCCAGGAGCACTGAAGCTTTCTTT. Residues: CASSQQGARSTEAFF.

This chain links TRBV4-1 with TRBJ1-4; a weak D match, TRBD1 (6 bases). CDR3 length: 15 amino acids. The germline V and J ends were trimmed by 4 bases and 1 base, with 10 bases remaining between them. From germline, CDR1 is MGHRA and CDR2 YSYEKL. Written as DNA, the CDR3 is TGCGCCAGCAGCCTGGGCAGGGGAACTAATGAAAAACTGTTTTTT. Encoded protein: CASSLGRGTNEKLFF.

The chain couples TRBV7-9 to TRBJ1-5; a weak D match, TRBD1 (6 bases). CDR3 length: 13 residues. Trimming removed 5 bases from V and 9 bases from J, with 14 bases in between. The germline gives CDR1 SEHNR, CDR2 FQNEAQ (reference sequence). CDR3: CASSRDIAGPQHF. DNA of the CDR3: TGTGCCAGCAGCCGGGACATCGCGGGGCCCCAGCATTTT.

Here the CDR3 reads CASSLKGLDQETQYF. The CDR3 DNA sequence: TGCGCCAGCAGCTTGAAAGGGCTCGACCAAGAGACCCAGTACTTC. V usage is TRBV5-1 and J usage is TRBJ2-5; D is unresolved. V shed 1 base and J shed 0 bases, with 10 bases lying between them. CDR1 SGHRS and CDR2 YFSETQ come from the germline V gene. There are 15 residues in the CDR3.

The V gene is TRBV7-3, the J gene TRBJ2-2; D may be TRBD1 or TRBD2 (5 bases each). This CDR3 is 13 amino acids long. Trimming pared 5 bases from V and 7 bases from J, leaving 11 bases between. Germline V gene data show CDR1 as SGHTA and CDR2 as FQGTGA. The CDR3 DNA reads as TGTGCCAGCAGCCCCGGGGCGGACGGGGAGCTGTTTTTT. Its protein is CASSPGADGELFF.

This clone was observed a handful of times. The chain recombines TRBV18 with TRBJ1-1; D is unclear. V was cut by 0 bases and J by 4 bases, with 15 bases left in between. CDR1 KGHSH and CDR2 LQKENI come from the germline V gene. The CDR3 is 16 residues long. CDR3 region: CASSPPTRVLGTEAFF. In nucleotides, the CDR3 is TGTGCCAGCTCACCACCAACGAGGGTACTGGGCACTGAAGCTTTCTTT.

The CDR3 region has the DNA TGTGCCAGCAGTGTCGGGTTTAACTATGGCTACACCTTC. As protein: CASSVGFNYGYTF. The rearrangement uses TRBV25-1 and TRBJ1-2; no reliable D call. CDR1 and CDR2 from the germline V gene are MGHDK and SYGVNS. The ends were cut back, 4 bases at V and 1 base at J, with 7 bases in the middle. This CDR3 region has 13 residues.

The chain links TRBV11-2 to TRBJ2-5; TRBD2 matches at 8 bases. Germline loops: CDR1 SGHAT, CDR2 FQNNGV. V lost 5 bases and J lost 3; bases outside the gene matches: 8. The CDR3 runs to 15 residues. The CDR3 loop reads CASSHSAGGEETQYF. In nucleotides, the CDR3 is TGTGCCAGCAGCCACTCCGCGGGGGGCGAAGAGACCCAGTACTTC.

V is TRBV19 and J is TRBJ2-7; a weak D match, TRBD2 (7 bases). The V end lost 5 bases, the J end lost 4 bases, and 18 bases lay between the germline ends. The CDR3 covers 15 residues. The germline V gene encodes CDR1 LNHDA and CDR2 SQIVND (reference sequence). The CDR3 is CASSRGDKTIYEQYF. CDR3 in DNA: TGTGCCAGTAGTCGGGGGGACAAAACTATTTACGAGCAGTACTTC.

The gene calls are TRBV7-9 and TRBJ2-6; D is uncertain. There are 15 residues in the CDR3. The V end was cut by 4 bases, the J end by 0 bases, with 7 bases between. The germline V gene encodes CDR1 SEHNR and CDR2 FQNEAQ (reference sequence). CDR3 coding DNA: TGTGCCAGCAGCTCCGGGTCCTCTGGGGCCAACGTCCTGACTTTC. Translated, it gives CASSSGSSGANVLTF.

The gene calls are TRBV5-1 and TRBJ2-6; maybe TRBD2 (5 bases). CDR3 length: 16 residues. Germline CDR1 is SGHRS and CDR2 is YFSETQ. The V gene lost 3 bases and the J gene lost 0 bases, with 10 bases spanning the gap. The CDR3 is CASSSGVYSGANVLTF. The CDR3 nucleotides read TGCGCCAGCAGCTCCGGGGTGTACTCTGGGGCCAACGTCCTGACTTTC.

The rearrangement links TRBV5-1 to TRBJ1-4, with 9 bases matching TRBD1. The CDR3 has 18 amino acids. Losses at the gene ends were 5 bases for V and 3 bases for J; bases not matched to a gene: 14. Germline V gives CDR1 SGHRS, CDR2 YFSETQ. CDR3 amino acids: CASRLTGTGIGANEKLFF. The CDR3 DNA reads TGCGCCAGCAGGCTGACCGGGACAGGGATCGGGGCTAATGAAAAACTGTTTTTT.

The chain uses TRBV29-1 and TRBJ1-1; D ambiguous. The germline V gene has CDR1 SQVTM and CDR2 ANQGSEA. This CDR3 has 15 residues. Between the trimmed V and J ends, which lost 5 bases and 1 base, there was a span of 17 bases. The CDR3 sequence: CSVFSPSSGNTEAFF. CDR3 in DNA: TGCAGCGTTTTTTCCCCCTCCAGCGGGAACACTGAAGCTTTCTTT.

This chain uses TRBV18 with TRBJ2-3; 8 bases line up with TRBD2. V trimming: 0 bases; J trimming: 4 bases; junction bases outside the gene matches: 6. The CDR3 length is 16 residues. Germline lookup yields CDR1 KGHSH and CDR2 LQKENI. Written as DNA, the CDR3 is TGTGCCAGCTCACCACCTACCGGGGGGGCAGCAGATACGCAGTATTTT. It specifies CASSPPTGGAADTQYF.

The gene calls are TRBV4-1 and TRBJ2-7; 8 bases agree with TRBD1. Trimming at V came to 3 bases and at J to 6 bases, leaving 10 bases not matched to a gene. This CDR3 spans 15 amino acids. Germline lookup yields CDR1 MGHRA and CDR2 YSYEKL. CDR3 in DNA: TGCGCCAGCAGCCAGGTATTACAGGGGGGTGGCGAGCAGTACTTC. Protein sequence: CASSQVLQGGGEQYF.

This chain uses TRBV7-8 with TRBJ1-1; D gene unclear. There are 14 residues in the CDR3. Trimming shortened V by 5 bases and J by 0 bases, and 10 bases separated the two germline ends. Germline loops: CDR1 SGHVS, CDR2 FQNEAQ. The chain's CDR3 is CASSPGVLNTEAFF. For the CDR3, the DNA is TGTGCCAGCAGCCCCGGTGTACTGAACACTGAAGCTTTCTTT.

The chain joins TRBV29-1 to TRBJ2-3, with D unclear. Germline-derived CDR1 and CDR2 are SQVTM and ANQGSEA. CDR3 length: 14 residues. The V gene lost 6 bases and the J gene lost 1 base, with 14 bases spanning the gap. This CDR3 reads CSVTIVTGTDTQYF. The CDR3 coding sequence is TGCAGCGTAACCATAGTTACCGGCACAGATACGCAGTATTTT.